This note documents a single T cell receptor beta chain sequence. Data came from immunoSEQ multiplex PCR; TCRdb stores just in-frame clones and leaves some out. The sample has roughly 64,000 clones; over 95% are singletons. The source of the sample is a study of T cell changes during pregnancy in multiple sclerosis. The V gene end was trimmed by 5 bases and the J gene end by 8 bases; junction bases not matched to a gene: 9. The germline V gene encodes CDR1 SEHNR and CDR2 FQNEAQ (reference sequence). The CDR3 has 14 residues. This receptor was obtained from a female donor with multiple sclerosis, enrolled in a pregnancy study. This chain connects TRBV7-9 to TRBJ2-1, with 7 nucleotides matching TRBD1. The source material was CD8+ T cells from peripheral blood mononuclear cells, sampled after pregnancy. The CDR3 coding sequence is TGTGCCAGCAGCCCCATGACAGGGTTCGATGAGCAGTTCTTC. The encoded protein is CASSPMTGFDEQFF.